Below, 4 T cell receptor beta chains from the same sample are listed, as sequenced in a study of OX40 agonist ivuxolimab in advanced cancers. Here immunoSEQ multiplex PCR was the method, and the copy in TCRdb shows in-frame clones only, minus some. The table records approximately 40,000 clones, 70% to 90% of them present only once. Sequenced material: CD4+ or CD8+ T cells sorted from blood, taken in a trial of the OX40 agonist ivuxolimab. The receptors stem from an adult with an advanced solid tumor such as melanoma, head and neck, liver or kidney cancer.

The chain has TRBV11-3 and TRBJ1-5, with D possibly being TRBD1 (5 bases). CDR1 and CDR2 (germline): SGHNT, YENEEA. Between the trimmed V and J ends, which lost 5 bases and 6 bases, there was a span of 11 bases. This CDR3 has 13 amino acids. In DNA form, the CDR3 reads TGTGCCAGCAGCGGGGCAGGGCTTCAGCCCCAGCATTTT. It translates to CASSGAGLQPQHF.

This clone was observed once. In DNA, the CDR3 is TGCGCCAGCAGCTTACCCGATACCAGGACTAGCGGGAGGTACAATGAGCAGTTCTTC. This sequence encodes CASSLPDTRTSGRYNEQFF. The rearrangement links TRBV5-1 to TRBJ2-1; 14 bases map to TRBD2. CDR1 SGHRS and CDR2 YFSETQ come from the germline V gene. The CDR3 extends over 19 amino acids. Trimming cost V 2 bases and J 4 bases; bases outside gene matches: 11.

This CDR3 is CASRSPGQGPYEQYF. The CDR3 DNA is TGTGCCAGCAGGTCACCGGGACAGGGACCGTACGAGCAGTACTTC. The J gene is TRBJ2-7, the V gene TRBV11-2, with 9 bases matching TRBD1. With 6 bases clipped from V and 4 bases from J, the junction kept 10 bases outside the gene matches. Germline CDR1 reads SGHAT; CDR2 reads FQNNGV. This CDR3 comprises 15 residues. The full variable domain, its missing parts supplied by reference TRBV11-2 and TRBJ2-7, is EAGVAQSPRYKIIEKRQSVAFWCNPISGHATLYWYQQILGQGPKLLIQFQNNGVVDDSQLPKDRFSAERLKGVDSTLKIQPAKLEDSAVYLCASRSPGQGPYEQYFGPGTRLTVT.

This clone was recorded once. The chain carries TRBV18 and TRBJ1-5, with D perhaps TRBD1 (6 bases). Trimming cost V 8 bases and J 4 bases, with 18 bases left between them. The CDR3 sequence is 15 residues long. Germline CDR1 reads KGHSH; CDR2 reads LQKENI. The CDR3 bases are TGTGCCAGCACCTCGGGGGGGCACAATAATCAGCCCCAGCATTTT. As protein: CASTSGGHNNQPQHF.